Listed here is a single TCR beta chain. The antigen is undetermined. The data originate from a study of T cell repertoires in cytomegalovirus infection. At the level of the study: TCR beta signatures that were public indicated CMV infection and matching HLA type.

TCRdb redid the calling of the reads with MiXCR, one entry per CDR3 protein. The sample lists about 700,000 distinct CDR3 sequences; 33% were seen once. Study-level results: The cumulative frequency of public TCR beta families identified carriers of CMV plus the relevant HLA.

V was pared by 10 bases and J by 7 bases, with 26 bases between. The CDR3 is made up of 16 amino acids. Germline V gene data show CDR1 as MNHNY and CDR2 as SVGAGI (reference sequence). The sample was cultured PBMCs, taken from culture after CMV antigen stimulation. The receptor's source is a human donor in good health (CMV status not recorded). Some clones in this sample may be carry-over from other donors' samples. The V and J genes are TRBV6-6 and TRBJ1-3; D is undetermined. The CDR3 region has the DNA TGTGCCATTGCGCCTCAAGCGGGTTCTTTTGGCAACACCATATATTTT. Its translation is CAIAPQAGSFGNTIYF.